The source of this T cell receptor beta chain is a study of cytomegalovirus exposure and HLA in healthy donors. V was shortened by 4 bases and J by 0 bases, with 13 bases between the two germline ends. This CDR3 contains 15 residues. Per the germline V gene, CDR1 is SGHVS and CDR2 is FQNEAQ. The study, taken as a whole, reports: Apparent HLA restriction characterized most CMV-associated TCR beta chains in a later analysis. It was taken for granted in presence/absence analyses that sequencing depth across donors was roughly uniform. When a later analysis compared HLA-associated TCR beta chains with equally common others, the HLA-associated chains turned out to be more clonally expanded and to have lower generation probabilities.

Primers: 60 Vbeta forward and 13 Jbeta reverse. Assay: immunoSEQ multiplex PCR; the TCRdb copy retains only in-frame clones and omits some. Across 100,000 to 150,000 clones, the top ten clones capture under 3.5% of the sample. A remark on this clone: Its target is unknown.

The V and J genes are TRBV7-8 and TRBJ2-7; D is unclear. Sample: PBMCs. This receptor was identified in a man aged 25-40 years in good health and CMV-seronegative. The CDR3 coding sequence is TGTGCCAGCAGCTACTCTGACTCGAACTCCTACGAGCAGTACTTC. Amino acid sequence: CASSYSDSNSYEQYF.